These 10 T cell receptor beta chains share one sample of origin, sequenced in a study of T cells after yellow fever vaccination. TCRdb analysed the 5' RACE reads with MiXCR anew, one entry per CDR3 protein. The repertoire holds approximately 150,000 distinct CDR3 sequences, 7% to 10% seen once, with around 35% in the top ten. Sequenced here: CD8+ T cells sorted from PBMCs, sampled 45 days after the yellow fever booster vaccination. The source of these receptors is a man younger than 35 who received the YFV17D yellow fever vaccine.

This clonotype was observed a handful of times. V usage is TRBV6-2 or TRBV6-3 and J usage is TRBJ2-5; D is unresolved. The CDR3 runs to 15 residues. CDR1 MNHEY and CDR2 SVGEGT come from the germline V gene. V dropped 2 bases and J dropped 5 bases, with 15 bases sitting between them. The CDR3 protein is CASSYTISGVETQYF. CDR3 DNA: TGTGCCAGCAGTTACACGATCAGTGGGGTGGAGACCCAGTACTTC.

This clonotype was picked up a small number of times. V gene TRBV20-1 combines with J gene TRBJ1-6; possibly TRBD1 for D (5 bases). Germline V lookup: CDR1 DFQATT, CDR2 SNEGSKA (reference sequence). The CDR3 covers 15 residues. V lost 6 bases, J lost 2 bases, and 14 bases lay in between. The CDR3 region is CSASAEGAYNSPLHF. Written as DNA, the CDR3 is TGCAGTGCCTCGGCCGAAGGGGCCTATAATTCACCCCTCCACTTT.

This clonotype has ten or more counts. The rearrangement joins TRBV27 to TRBJ2-7; maybe TRBD1 (6 bases). The CDR3 spans 14 residues. With 5 bases removed from V and 1 base from J, the gap between germline ends came to 12 bases. The V gene's germline CDR1 is MNHEY and CDR2 SMNVEV (reference sequence). CDR3 nucleotide sequence: TGTGCCAGCAGTCCGGGACAAATTTCCTACGAGCAGTACTTC. This codes for CASSPGQISYEQYF.

This clonotype was found a few times. This chain uses TRBV6-5 with TRBJ2-1; D uncertain. V was trimmed by 2 bases and J by 7 bases, leaving 12 bases between them. Germline CDR1 reads MNHEY; CDR2 reads SVGAGI. The CDR3 loop spans 14 amino acids. CDR3 coding DNA: TGTGCCAGCAGTTACCGGTCCGTTAGGAATGAGCAGTTCTTC. Translation: CASSYRSVRNEQFF.

The J gene is TRBJ2-3, the V gene TRBV7-9; a possible D gene is TRBD2 (5 bases). Germline CDR1 SEHNR, CDR2 FQNEAQ (reference sequence). Trimming cost V 6 bases and J 1 base, with 14 bases left between them. This CDR3 is built from 15 residues. CDR3 protein: CASRFTSRGTDTQYF. Here the CDR3 DNA reads TGTGCCAGCAGGTTCACTAGTAGGGGCACAGATACGCAGTATTTT.

Many counts were recorded for this clonotype. The gene calls are TRBV7-9 and TRBJ2-6; D may correspond to TRBD1 or TRBD2 (5 bases each). From germline, CDR1 is SEHNR and CDR2 FQNEAQ (reference sequence). Trimming shortened V by 4 bases and J by 2 bases, and 24 bases separated the two germline ends. The CDR3 length is 20 residues. CDR3 sequence (DNA): TGTGCCAGCAGCTCCCCTGGGACCGCCAAAAGGGGAGCTGGGGCCAACGTCCTGACTTTC. Translation gives CASSSPGTAKRGAGANVLTF.

This clonotype was detected only a few times. The chain has TRBV29-1 and TRBJ2-3; TRBD2 matches at 10 bases. Germline CDR1 SQVTM, CDR2 ANQGSEA. V lost 7 bases and J lost 5; bases outside the gene matches: 3. The CDR3 covers 12 residues. This CDR3 is CSAGLAVDTQYF. The CDR3 region has the DNA TGCAGCGCAGGACTAGCGGTAGATACGCAGTATTTT.

This chain uses TRBV19 with TRBJ1-5; 9 bases fit TRBD1. J was trimmed by 7 bases and V by 5 bases; bases with no gene match: 6. The CDR3 extends over 14 amino acids. Per germline, CDR1 LNHDA and CDR2 SQIVND (reference sequence). CDR3 nucleotide sequence: TGTGCCAGTAGTCAACAGGGGGCAAGACAGCCCCAGCATTTT. Translated, it gives CASSQQGARQPQHF.

The chain employs TRBV20-1 and TRBJ1-2; D is ambiguous. Germline V CDR1 and CDR2: DFQATT, SNEGSKA (reference sequence). V was trimmed by 3 bases and J by 5 bases, leaving 1 base between them. This CDR3 contains 9 residues. For the CDR3, the DNA is TGCAGTGCTAGTTATGGCTACACCTTC. Its protein is CSASYGYTF.

The rearrangement links TRBV29-1 to TRBJ2-5, with 8 bases aligning to TRBD2. CDR3 size: 16 residues. With 3 bases clipped from V and 2 bases from J, the junction kept 11 bases outside the gene matches. Germline lookup yields CDR1 SQVTM and CDR2 ANQGSEA. In DNA form, the CDR3 reads TGCAGCGTTGAGTCTACCCTAGCGGGCGGGCAAGAGACCCAGTACTTC. Its translation: CSVESTLAGGQETQYF.